This T cell receptor beta chain was sequenced during a study of T cell repertoires in cytomegalovirus infection. Study-wide context: The public TCR beta signatures pointed to both CMV infection and matching HLA type.

The CDR3 length is 16 residues. The junction had 8 bases not matched to a gene; V was cut back by 4 bases and J by 2 bases. Germline CDR1 reads SGDLS; CDR2 reads YYNGEE. One entry per CDR3 protein, called by TCRdb with MiXCR from the reads. The top ten clones hold under 2% of a sample with about 240,000 distinct CDR3 sequences, 12% of them seen once. In its sample, this clonotype was seen a few times. Its antigen is as yet unknown. Study results and caveats: What dominated the ex vivo response were HLA-C-restricted CMV-specific TCR beta clonotypes. Carriage of CMV together with the relevant HLA was identifiable through cumulative public TCR beta family frequency.

What was sequenced was PBMCs. This TCR derives from a human donor in good health (CMV status not recorded). Some clones in this sample may be carry-over from other donors' samples. The chain employs TRBV9 and TRBJ2-7; 11 bases are a match to TRBD1. The CDR3 region has the DNA TGTGCCAGCAGCCCCGGGGACAGGGGGAGAACCTACGAGCAGTACTTC. Its protein product is CASSPGDRGRTYEQYF.